Included here is one TCR delta chain sequence, with context. This clone qualifies as medium-sized (0.01 to 0.1%). This clone's antigen is unknown. No base qualities exist here, and no much larger clone lies one base off it. Other DNA sequences within the sample encode an identical CDR3. The library was obtained by multiplex PCR. The listed sequencing device is Illumina MiSeq. Both TCR gamma (TRG) and TCR delta (TRD) chains were sequenced from each sorted gammadelta T cell sample. In the original analysis: The repertoire analyses used clonotype tree plots, the accumulated frequency of the top 20 clonotypes, and diversity index (DI) and D75 metrics. TCRdb called clones from the public reads with CATT, and repeated DNA sequences were later combined into one row. TCRdb's processing, not the study's, gives the V and J calls here. Here the sample has 50,000 to 60,000 delta-chain clones; roughly 1.9% occur a single time. The leading ten clones occupy approximately 24% of the sample.

The data are from a study of γδ T cells in repeated Plasmodium falciparum infection (dated by TCRdb to 2020 to 2023). For the study in its entirety: In the natural-infection arm, Malian children exposed to intense seasonal malaria transmission were enrolled and compared against age and gender matched Australian children. Four controlled human malaria infections were administered to five malaria-naive U.S. adults over around 600 days by bites from P. falciparum NF54-infected Anopheles stephensi mosquitoes. Malian gammadelta TCR repertoires were analysed cross-sectionally during no-transmission periods and were analysed longitudinally across acute febrile malaria episodes. Controlled-infection subjects were sampled at baseline, immediately before selected infections, and 21 days after each infection. The study looked at how repeated Plasmodium falciparum infection shapes the human gammadelta T cell repertoire, using both natural infection in Mali and controlled human malaria infection.

The investigation overall reported the following: The controlled-infection cohort was small, limiting analysis of inter-individual variability in gammadelta T cell responses. Compared with Australian children, Malian children appeared to have Vdelta2-negative gammadelta TCR repertoires that were more clonally expanded, less diverse and less shared. In Vdelta2-negative gammadelta TCR repertoires, which were largely Vdelta1+, repeated controlled infections appeared to drive waves of new clonotype selection. Vgamma9/Vdelta2+ TCR repertoires showed a highly stable polyclonal repertoire over time and infection, with many inter-individual overlapping TCRgamma sequences. The Malian cohort was drawn from a small rural village made up mostly of one ethnic group, which limits generalizability.

For CDR1 and CDR2, the germline V gene lists GEAIGNYY and EKD. Inclusive of the bounding cysteine and phenylalanine, the CDR3 is 20 residues long. Only CDR3 DNA is held: 60 bases, read in frame from base 1. After removal of 0 bases from V and 2 bases from J, the junction retains 18 bases not matched to a gene. For bulk TCR repertoire analysis, Vgamma9/Vdelta2+ and Vdelta2-negative gammadelta T cell populations were isolated by flow sorting from peripheral blood mononuclear cells. Recombination linked TRDV2 to TRDJ1, and 9 junctional nucleotides match TRDD3. Sample: gamma-delta T cells from blood. This receptor was identified in a pool of human donors (malaria-infected and uninfected, not separated). This receptor carries the CDR3 CACDTEEVRGYEGVTDKLIF. In nucleotide form, the sequence is TGTGCCTGTGACACCGAGGAAGTACGGGGATACGAGGGGGTTACCGATAAACTCATCTTT.